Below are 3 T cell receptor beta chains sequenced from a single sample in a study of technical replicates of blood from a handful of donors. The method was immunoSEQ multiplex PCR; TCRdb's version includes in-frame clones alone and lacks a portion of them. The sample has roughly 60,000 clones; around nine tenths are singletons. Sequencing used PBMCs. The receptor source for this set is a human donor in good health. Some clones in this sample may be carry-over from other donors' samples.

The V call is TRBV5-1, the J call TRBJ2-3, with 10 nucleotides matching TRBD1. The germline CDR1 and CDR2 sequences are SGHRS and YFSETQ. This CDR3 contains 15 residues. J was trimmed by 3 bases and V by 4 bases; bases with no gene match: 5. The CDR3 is CASSGGTGETDTQYF. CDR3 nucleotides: TGCGCCAGCAGCGGGGGGACAGGGGAAACAGATACGCAGTATTTT.

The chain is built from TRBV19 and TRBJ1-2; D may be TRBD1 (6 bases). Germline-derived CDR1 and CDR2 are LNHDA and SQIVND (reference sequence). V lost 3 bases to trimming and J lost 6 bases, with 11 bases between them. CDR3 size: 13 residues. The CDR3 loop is CASSMAGVDGYTF. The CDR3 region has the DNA TGTGCCAGTAGTATGGCAGGGGTTGATGGCTACACCTTC.

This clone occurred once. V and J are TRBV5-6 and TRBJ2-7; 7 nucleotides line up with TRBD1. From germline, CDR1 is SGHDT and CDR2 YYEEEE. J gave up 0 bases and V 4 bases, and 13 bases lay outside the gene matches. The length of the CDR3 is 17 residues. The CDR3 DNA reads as TGTGCCAGCAGCCCCCTCCGGGGACAGAAAAGCTCCTACGAGCAGTACTTC. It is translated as CASSPLRGQKSSYEQYF.